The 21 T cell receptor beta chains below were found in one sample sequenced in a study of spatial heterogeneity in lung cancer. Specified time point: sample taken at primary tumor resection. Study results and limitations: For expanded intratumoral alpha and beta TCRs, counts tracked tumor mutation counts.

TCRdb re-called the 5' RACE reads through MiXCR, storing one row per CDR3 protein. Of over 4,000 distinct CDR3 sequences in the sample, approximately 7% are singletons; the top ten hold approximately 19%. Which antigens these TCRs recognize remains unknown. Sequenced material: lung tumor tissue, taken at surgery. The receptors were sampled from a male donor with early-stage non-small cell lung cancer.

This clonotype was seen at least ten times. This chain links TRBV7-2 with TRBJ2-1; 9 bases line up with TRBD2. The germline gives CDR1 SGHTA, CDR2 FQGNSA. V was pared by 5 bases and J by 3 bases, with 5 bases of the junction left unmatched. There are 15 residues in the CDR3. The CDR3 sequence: CASSKSGGNYNEQFF. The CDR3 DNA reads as TGTGCCAGCAGCAAAAGCGGGGGGAACTACAATGAGCAGTTCTTC.

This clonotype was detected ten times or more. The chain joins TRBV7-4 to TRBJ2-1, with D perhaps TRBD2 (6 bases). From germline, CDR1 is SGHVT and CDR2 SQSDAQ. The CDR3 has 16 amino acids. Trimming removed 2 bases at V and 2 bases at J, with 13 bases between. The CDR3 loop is CASSLRAGMAYNEQFF. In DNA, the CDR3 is TGTGCCAGCAGCTTAAGAGCGGGCATGGCCTACAATGAGCAGTTCTTC.

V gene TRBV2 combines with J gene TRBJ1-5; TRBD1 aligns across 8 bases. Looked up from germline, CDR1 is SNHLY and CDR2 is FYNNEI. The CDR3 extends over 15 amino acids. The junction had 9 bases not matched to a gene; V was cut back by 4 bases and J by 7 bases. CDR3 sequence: CASSGEQGGGQPQHF. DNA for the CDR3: TGTGCCAGCAGTGGCGAACAGGGGGGAGGGCAGCCCCAGCATTTT.

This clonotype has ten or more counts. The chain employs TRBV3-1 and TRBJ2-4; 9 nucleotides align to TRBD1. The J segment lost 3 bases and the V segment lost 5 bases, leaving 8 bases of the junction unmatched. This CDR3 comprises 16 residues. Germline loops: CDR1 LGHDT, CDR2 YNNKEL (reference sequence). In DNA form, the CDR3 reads TGTGCCAGCAGCAACGGGACAGGGTTAGGCAAAAACATTCAGTACTTC. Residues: CASSNGTGLGKNIQYF.

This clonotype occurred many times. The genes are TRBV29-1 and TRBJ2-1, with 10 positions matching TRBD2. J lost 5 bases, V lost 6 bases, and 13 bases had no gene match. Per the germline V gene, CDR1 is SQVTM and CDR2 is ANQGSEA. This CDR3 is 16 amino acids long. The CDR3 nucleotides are TGCAGCGTGGGAGCTTTTGGGCTAGCGGGAGACAATGAGCAGTTCTTC. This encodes CSVGAFGLAGDNEQFF.

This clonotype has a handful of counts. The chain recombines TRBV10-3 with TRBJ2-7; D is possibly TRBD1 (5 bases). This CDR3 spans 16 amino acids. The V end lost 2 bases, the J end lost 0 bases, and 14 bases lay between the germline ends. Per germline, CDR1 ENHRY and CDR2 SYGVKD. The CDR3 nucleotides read TGTGCCATCAGTGAGACCACAGGTTTCCCCTCCTACGAGCAGTACTTC. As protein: CAISETTGFPSYEQYF.

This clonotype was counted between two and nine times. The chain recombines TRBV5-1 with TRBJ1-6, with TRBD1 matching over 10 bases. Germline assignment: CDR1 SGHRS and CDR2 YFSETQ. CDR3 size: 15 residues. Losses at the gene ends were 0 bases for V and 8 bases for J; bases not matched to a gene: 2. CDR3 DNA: TGCGCCAGCAGCTTGGAGGGACAGGGGTATTCACCCCTCCACTTT. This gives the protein CASSLEGQGYSPLHF.

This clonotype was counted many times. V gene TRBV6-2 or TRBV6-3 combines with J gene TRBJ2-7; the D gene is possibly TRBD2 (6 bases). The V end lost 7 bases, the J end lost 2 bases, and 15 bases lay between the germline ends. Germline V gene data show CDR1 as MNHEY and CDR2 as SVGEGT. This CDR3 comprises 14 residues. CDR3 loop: CASTDPGRPYEQYF. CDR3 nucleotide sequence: TGTGCCAGCACCGACCCAGGGAGGCCCTACGAGCAGTACTTC.

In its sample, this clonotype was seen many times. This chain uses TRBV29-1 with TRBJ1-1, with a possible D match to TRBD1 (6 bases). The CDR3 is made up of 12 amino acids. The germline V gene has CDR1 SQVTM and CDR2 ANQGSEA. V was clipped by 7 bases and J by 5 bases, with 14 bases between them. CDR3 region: CSGRQGRTEAFF. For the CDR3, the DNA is TGCAGCGGCCGTCAGGGGAGAACTGAAGCTTTCTTT.

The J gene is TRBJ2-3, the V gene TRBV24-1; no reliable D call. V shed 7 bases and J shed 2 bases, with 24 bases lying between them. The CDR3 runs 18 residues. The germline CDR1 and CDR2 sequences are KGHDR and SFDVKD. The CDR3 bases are TGTGCCACCAGCCCTAGTACGGGTTCACCCCCCTACACAGATACGCAGTATTTT. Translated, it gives CATSPSTGSPPYTDTQYF.

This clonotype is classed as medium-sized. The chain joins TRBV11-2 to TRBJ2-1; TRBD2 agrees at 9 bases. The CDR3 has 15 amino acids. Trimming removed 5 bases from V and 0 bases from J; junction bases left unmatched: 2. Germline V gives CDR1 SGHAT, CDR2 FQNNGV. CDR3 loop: CASSETSGSYNEQFF. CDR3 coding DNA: TGTGCCAGCAGCGAGACTAGCGGCTCCTACAATGAGCAGTTCTTC. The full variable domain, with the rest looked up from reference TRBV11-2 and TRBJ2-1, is EAGVAQSPRYKIIEKRQSVAFWCNPISGHATLYWYQQILGQGPKLLIQFQNNGVVDDSQLPKDRFSAERLKGVDSTLKIQPAKLEDSAVYLCASSETSGSYNEQFFGPGTRLTVL.

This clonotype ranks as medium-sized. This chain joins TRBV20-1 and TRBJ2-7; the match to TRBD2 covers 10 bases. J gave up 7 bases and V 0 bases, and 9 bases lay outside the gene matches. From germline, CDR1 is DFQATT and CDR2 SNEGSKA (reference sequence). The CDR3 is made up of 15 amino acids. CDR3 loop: CSARDPRASGREQYF. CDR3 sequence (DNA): TGCAGTGCTAGAGACCCCAGGGCTAGCGGGAGAGAGCAGTACTTC.

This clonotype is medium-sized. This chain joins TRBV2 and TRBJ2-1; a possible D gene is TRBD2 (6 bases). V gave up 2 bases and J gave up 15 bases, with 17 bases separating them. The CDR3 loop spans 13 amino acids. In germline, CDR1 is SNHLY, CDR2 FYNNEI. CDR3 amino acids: CASSESETRDMFF. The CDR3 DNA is TGTGCCAGCAGTGAATCGGAGACTAGAGATATGTTCTTC.

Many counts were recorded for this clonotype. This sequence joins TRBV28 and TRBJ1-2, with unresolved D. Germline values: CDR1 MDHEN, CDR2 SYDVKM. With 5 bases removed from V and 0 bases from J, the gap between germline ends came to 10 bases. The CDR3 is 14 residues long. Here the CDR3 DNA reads TGTGCCAGCAGTACGGTGTCCACTAACTATGGCTACACCTTC. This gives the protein CASSTVSTNYGYTF.

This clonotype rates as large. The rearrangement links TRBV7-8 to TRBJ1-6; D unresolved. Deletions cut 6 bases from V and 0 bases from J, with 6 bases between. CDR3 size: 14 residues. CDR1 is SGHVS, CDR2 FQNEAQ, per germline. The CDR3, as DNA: TGTGCCAGCAGTAGGAGCTCCTATAATTCACCCCTCCACTTT. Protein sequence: CASSRSSYNSPLHF.

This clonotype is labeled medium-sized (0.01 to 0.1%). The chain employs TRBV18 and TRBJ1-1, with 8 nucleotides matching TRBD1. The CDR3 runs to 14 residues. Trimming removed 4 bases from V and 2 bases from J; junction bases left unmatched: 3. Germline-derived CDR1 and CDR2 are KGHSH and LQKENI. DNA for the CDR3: TGTGCCAGCTCACTGCAGGGGGCCAACACTGAAGCTTTCTTT. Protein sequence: CASSLQGANTEAFF.

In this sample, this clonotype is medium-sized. CDR3 sequence (DNA): TGTGCCAGCAGCTCGGACAGGGGGCATGAAAAACTGTTTTTT. Its protein product is CASSSDRGHEKLFF. The rearrangement links TRBV7-2 to TRBJ1-4, with 11 nucleotides matching TRBD1. Germline V gene sequence: CDR1 SGHTA, CDR2 FQGNSA. Trimming at V came to 4 bases and at J to 6 bases, leaving 1 base not matched to a gene. The CDR3 totals 14 residues.

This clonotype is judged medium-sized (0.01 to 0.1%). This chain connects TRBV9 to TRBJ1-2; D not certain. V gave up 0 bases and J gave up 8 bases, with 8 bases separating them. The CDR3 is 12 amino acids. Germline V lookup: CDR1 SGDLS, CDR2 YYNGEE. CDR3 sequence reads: CASSVAPGGYTF. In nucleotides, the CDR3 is TGTGCCAGCAGCGTAGCCCCCGGGGGCTACACCTTC.

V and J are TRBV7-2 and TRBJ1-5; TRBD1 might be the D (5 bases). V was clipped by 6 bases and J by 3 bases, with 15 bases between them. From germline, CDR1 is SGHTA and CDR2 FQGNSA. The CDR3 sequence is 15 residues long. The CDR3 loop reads CASRPAGSPNQPQHF. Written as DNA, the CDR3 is TGTGCCAGCAGGCCTGCAGGGTCCCCCAATCAGCCCCAGCATTTT.

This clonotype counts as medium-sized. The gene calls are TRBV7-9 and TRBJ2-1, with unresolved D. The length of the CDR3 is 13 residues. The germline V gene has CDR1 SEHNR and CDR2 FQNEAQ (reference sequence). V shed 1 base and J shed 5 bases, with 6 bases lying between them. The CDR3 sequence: CASSLGQDNEQFF. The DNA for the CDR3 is TGTGCCAGCAGCTTAGGCCAGGACAATGAGCAGTTCTTC. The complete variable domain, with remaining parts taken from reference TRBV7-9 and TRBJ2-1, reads DTGVSQNPRHKITKRGQNVTFRCDPISEHNRLYWYRQTLGQGPEFLTYFQNEAQLEKSRLLSDRFSAERPKGSFSTLEIQRTEQGDSAMYLCASSLGQDNEQFFGPGTRLTVL.

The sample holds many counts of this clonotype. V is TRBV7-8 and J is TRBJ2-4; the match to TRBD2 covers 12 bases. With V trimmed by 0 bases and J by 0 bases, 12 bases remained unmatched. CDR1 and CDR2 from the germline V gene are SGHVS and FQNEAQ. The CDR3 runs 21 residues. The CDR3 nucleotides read TGTGCCAGCAGCTTAGCGATCGCTAGCGGGGGGGCCTTGCGAGCCAAAAACATTCAGTACTTC. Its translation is CASSLAIASGGALRAKNIQYF.